This entry is about one T cell receptor beta chain. Its antigen is unknown. No much larger clonotype is one base removed from it; base qualities were not supplied. The library was produced with the immunoSEQ multiplex PCR assay. To provide template for TCR sequencing, every sample had RNA extracted and reverse transcribed into cDNA. First-strand cDNA was synthesized with SuperScript III using a 2:1 mix of oligo-dT and random hexamers. A synthetic immune receptor repertoire was used to assess amplification bias, and residual bias was removed computationally. As for the authors' bioinformatics: Raw reads were preprocessed to remove errors, and CDR3 was defined by IMGT conventions from the conserved cysteine to phenylalanine. To get clonality, Shannon entropy was normalized by log2 of the number of productive unique TCRs and the result was subtracted from 1. Whether each scalp clone was CD4 or CD8 was inferred by checking scalp TCRbeta sequences against the CD4 and CD8 repertoires from sorted blood. This is the immuneACCESS table as TCRdb keeps it, with only in-frame sequences that have V and J called. A part of the clones is gone; compared with another copy, unresolved V genes explain less than half, and the rest is unexplained. That table is the source of V, J and clone size, and D and trimming were worked out from the DNA. The sample yields approximately 100,000 clones; around 60% were counted once. Of the sample, 7.5% to 9% is held by the ten largest clones.

The record originates from a study of CD8+ T cells in alopecia areata (dated by TCRdb to between 2018 and 2020). Looking at the study overall: High-throughput TCRbeta sequencing was used to examine T cell clonal expansion in alopecia areata in both the C3H/HeJ mouse model and human patients. RNA was extracted with the PAXgene miRNA kit for fixed scalp, the miRNeasy kit for PBMCs, and the RNeasy kit for mouse skin. In humans, TCRbeta sequencing was performed on scalp tissue and on sorted CD4+ and CD8+ peripheral blood T cells from healthy controls and from patients with patchy or totalis/universalis alopecia areata. Scalp clonality was compared across normal scalp (n=4), patchy alopecia areata scalp (n=8), and alopecia totalis/universalis scalp (n=8). TCRbeta CDR3 regions were amplified by immunoSEQ multiplex PCR with 35 Vbeta forward and 13 Jbeta reverse primers. General findings and caveats noted by the study authors: Unlike mouse skin, where gammadelta T cells dominate, normal human skin contains resident alphabeta T cells that get sequenced too, which complicates analysis of the scalp TCR repertoire. Higher clonality and more expanded CD8+ clones were observed in lesional scalp than in normal scalp, particularly in alopecia totalis/universalis, a finding suggestive of antigenic drive. TCR sequences shared between patients were less clear than in mice, possibly partly because of HLA diversity in the patient population.

After PBMCs were isolated by density centrifugation and stained for CD3, CD4 and CD8, a FACSAria was used to sort CD4+ and CD8+ T cells. Scalp biopsies and blood samples were obtained from unaffected controls. Taken from the germline V gene, the CDR1 and CDR2 loops are SNHLY and FYNNEI. After removal of 6 bases from V and 2 bases from J, the junction retains 2 bases not matched to a gene. CDR3 length: 15 amino acids, cysteine to phenylalanine. Only the CDR3 DNA stays, 45 bases, in frame from base 1. This TCR was sampled from a human donor in good health. Sequencing was performed on CD4+ T cells sorted from blood. The chain links TRBV2 with TRBJ2-7; 15 of the junction bases match TRBD2. The DNA sequence follows: TGTGCCAGCAGGCGGACTAGCGGGGGGGCCTACGAGCAGTACTTC. The encoded protein is CASRRTSGGAYEQYF. Here the CDR3 is joined to the reference TRBV2 and TRBJ2-7 genes, and the full variable domain is: EPEVTQTPSHQVTQMGQEVILRCVPISNHLYFYWYRQILGQKVEFLVSFYNNEISEKSEIFDDQFSVERPDGSNFTLKIRSTKLEDSAMYFCASRRTSGGAYEQYFGPGTRLTVT.